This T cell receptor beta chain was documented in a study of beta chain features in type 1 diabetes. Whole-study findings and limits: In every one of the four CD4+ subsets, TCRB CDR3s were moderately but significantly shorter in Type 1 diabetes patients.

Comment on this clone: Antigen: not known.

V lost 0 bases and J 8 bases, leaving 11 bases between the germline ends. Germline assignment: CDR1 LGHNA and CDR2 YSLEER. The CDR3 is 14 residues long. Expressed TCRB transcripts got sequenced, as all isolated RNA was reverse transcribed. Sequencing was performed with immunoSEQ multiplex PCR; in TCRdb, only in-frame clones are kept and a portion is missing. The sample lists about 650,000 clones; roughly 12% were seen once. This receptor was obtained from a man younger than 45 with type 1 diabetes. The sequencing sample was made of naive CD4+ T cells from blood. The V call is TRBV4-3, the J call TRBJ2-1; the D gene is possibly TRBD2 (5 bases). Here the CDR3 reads CASSQETRGHEQFF. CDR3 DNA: TGCGCCAGCAGCCAAGAAACTAGAGGGCATGAGCAGTTCTTC.